This T cell receptor (beta chain) was sequenced for a study of shared clonotypes between healthy human individuals. The assay was immunoSEQ multiplex PCR, and TCRdb's table has in-frame clones only and misses some. The data hold roughly 300,000 clones, with more than 60% observed a single time. This clone has a handful of counts. The J segment lost 4 bases and the V segment lost 2 bases, leaving 8 bases of the junction unmatched. Germline V CDR1 and CDR2: SQVTM, ANQGSEA. The CDR3 covers 16 residues. Sequenced: memory CD4+ T cells sorted from blood. Subset of the sample: CD45RA-negative fraction. The TCR was taken from a man younger than 40 in good health. This chain links TRBV29-1 with TRBJ1-2; 12 bases map to TRBD1. The CDR3 bases are TGCAGCGTTGAAAGGGACAGGGGGCTACTAACCTATGGCTACACCTTC. Translating gives CSVERDRGLLTYGYTF.